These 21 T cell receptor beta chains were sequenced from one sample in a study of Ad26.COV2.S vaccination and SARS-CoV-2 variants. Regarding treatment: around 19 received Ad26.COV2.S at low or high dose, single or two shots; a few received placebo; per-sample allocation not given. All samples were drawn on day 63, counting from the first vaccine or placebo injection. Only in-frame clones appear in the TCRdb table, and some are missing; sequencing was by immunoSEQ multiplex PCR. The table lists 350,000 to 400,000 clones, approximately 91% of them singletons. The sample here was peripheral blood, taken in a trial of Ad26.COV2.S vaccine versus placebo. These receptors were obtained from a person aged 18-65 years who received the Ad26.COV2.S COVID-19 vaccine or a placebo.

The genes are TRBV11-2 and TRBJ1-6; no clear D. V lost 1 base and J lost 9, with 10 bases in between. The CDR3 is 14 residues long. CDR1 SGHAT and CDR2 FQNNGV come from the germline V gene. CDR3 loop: CASSLGGIGSPLHF. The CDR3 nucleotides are TGTGCCAGCAGCTTAGGAGGGATCGGTTCACCCCTCCACTTT.

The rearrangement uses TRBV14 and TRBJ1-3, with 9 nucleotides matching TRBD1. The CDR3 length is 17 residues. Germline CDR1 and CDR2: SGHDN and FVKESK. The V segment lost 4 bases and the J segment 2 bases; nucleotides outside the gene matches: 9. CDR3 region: CASSRLGQGGTGNTIYF. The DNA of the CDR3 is TGTGCCAGCAGCCGACTGGGACAGGGTGGTACTGGAAACACCATATATTTT.

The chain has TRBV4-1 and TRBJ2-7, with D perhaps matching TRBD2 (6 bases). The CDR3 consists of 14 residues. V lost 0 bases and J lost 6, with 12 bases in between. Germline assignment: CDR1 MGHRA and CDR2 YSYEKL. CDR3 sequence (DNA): TGCGCCAGCAGCCAAGATCCGGAGGGATCCGAGCAGTACTTC. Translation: CASSQDPEGSEQYF.

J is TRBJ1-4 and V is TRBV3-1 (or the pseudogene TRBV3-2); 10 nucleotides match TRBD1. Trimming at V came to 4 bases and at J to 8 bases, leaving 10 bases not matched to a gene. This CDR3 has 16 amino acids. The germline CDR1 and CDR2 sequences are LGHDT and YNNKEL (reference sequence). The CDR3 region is CASSRTRDRGSEKLFF. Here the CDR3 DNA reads TGTGCCAGCAGCCGCACCAGGGACAGGGGAAGCGAAAAACTGTTTTTT.

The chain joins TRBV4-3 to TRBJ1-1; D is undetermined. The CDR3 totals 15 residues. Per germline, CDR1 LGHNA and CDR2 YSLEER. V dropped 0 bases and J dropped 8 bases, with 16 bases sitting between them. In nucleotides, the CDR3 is TGCGCCAGCAGCCAAGAACTAGAGGCCCTTCTAGAAGCTTTCTTT. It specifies CASSQELEALLEAFF.

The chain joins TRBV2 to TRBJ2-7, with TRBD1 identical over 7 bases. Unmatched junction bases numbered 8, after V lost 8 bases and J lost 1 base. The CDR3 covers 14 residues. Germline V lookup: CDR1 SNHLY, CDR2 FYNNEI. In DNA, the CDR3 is TGTGCCAGCCGAGACAGGGAAATGTCCTACGAGCAGTACTTC. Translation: CASRDREMSYEQYF.

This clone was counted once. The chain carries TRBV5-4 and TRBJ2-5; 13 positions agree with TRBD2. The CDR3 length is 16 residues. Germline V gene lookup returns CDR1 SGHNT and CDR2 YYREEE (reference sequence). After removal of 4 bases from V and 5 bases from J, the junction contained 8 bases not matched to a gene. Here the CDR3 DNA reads TGTGCCAGCAGCCCACATACTAGCGGGGGGGCTGAGACCCAGTACTTC. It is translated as CASSPHTSGGAETQYF.

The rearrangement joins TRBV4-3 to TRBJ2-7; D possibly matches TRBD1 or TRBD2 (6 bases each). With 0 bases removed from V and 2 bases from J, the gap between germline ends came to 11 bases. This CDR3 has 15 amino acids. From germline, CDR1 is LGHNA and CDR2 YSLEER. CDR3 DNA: TGCGCCAGCAGCCAAGATAAGGAGGGGGCCTACGAGCAGTACTTC. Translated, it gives CASSQDKEGAYEQYF.

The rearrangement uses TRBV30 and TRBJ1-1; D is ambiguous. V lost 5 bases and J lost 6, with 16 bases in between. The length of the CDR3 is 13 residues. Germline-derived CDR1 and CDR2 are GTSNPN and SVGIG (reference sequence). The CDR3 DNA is TGTGCCTGGGCAGGACCCGTCTGGGCTGAAGCTTTCTTT. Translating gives CAWAGPVWAEAFF.

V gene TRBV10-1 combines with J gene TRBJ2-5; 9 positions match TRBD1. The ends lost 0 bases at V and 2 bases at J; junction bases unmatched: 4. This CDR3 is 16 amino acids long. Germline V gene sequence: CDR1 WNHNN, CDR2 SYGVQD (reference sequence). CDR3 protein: CASSESTGTGQETQYF. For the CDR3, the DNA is TGCGCCAGCAGTGAGTCGACCGGGACAGGGCAAGAGACCCAGTACTTC.

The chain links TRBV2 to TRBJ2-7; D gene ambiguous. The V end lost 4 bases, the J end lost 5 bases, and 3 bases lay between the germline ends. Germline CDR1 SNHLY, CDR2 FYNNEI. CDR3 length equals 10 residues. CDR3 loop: CASSVNEQYF. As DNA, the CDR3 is TGTGCCAGCAGTGTGAACGAGCAGTACTTC.

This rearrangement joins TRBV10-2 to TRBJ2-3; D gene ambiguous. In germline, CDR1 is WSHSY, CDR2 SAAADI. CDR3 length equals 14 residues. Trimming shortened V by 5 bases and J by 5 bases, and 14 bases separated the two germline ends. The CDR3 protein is CASSPSSRGDTQYF. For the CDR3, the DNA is TGCGCCAGCAGTCCCTCTAGTAGAGGAGATACGCAGTATTTT.

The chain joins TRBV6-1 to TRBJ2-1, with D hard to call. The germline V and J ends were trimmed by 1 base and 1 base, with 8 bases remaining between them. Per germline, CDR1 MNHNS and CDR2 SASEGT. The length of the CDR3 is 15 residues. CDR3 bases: TGTGCCAGCAGTGAAGGGACCGAATCCTACAATGAGCAGTTCTTC. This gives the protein CASSEGTESYNEQFF.

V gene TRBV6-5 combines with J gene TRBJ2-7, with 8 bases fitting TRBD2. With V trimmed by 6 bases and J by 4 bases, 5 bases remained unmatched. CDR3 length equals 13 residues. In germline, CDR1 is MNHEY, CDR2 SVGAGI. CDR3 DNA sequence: TGTGCCAGCAGAAGCGGGGGTGATTACGAGCAGTACTTC. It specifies CASRSGGDYEQYF.

The CDR3 region is CASSGTNVISGELFF. DNA for the CDR3: TGTGCCAGCAGTGGGACAAACGTGATCTCCGGGGAGCTGTTTTTT. V gene TRBV5-4 combines with J gene TRBJ2-2; weak D call: TRBD1 (6 bases). The germline gives CDR1 SGHNT, CDR2 YYREEE (reference sequence). V was shortened by 5 bases and J by 6 bases, with 17 bases between the two germline ends. The CDR3 has 15 amino acids.

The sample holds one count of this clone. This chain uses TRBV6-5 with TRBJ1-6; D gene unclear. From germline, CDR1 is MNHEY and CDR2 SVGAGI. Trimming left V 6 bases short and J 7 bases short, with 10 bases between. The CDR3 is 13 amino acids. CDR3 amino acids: CASSPGRNSPLHF. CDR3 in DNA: TGTGCCAGCAGCCCGGGCCGGAATTCACCCCTCCACTTT.

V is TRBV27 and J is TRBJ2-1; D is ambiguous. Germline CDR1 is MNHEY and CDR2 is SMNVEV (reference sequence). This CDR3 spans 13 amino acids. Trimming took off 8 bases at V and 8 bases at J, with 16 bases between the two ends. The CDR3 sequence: CASGLLHGDEQFF. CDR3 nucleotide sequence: TGTGCCAGCGGATTACTACACGGCGATGAGCAGTTCTTC.

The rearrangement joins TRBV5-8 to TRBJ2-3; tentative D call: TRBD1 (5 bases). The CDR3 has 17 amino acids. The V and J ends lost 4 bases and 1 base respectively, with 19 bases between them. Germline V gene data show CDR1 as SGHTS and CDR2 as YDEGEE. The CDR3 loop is CASSPYGSRDGTDTQYF. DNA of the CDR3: TGTGCCAGCAGCCCGTACGGGTCCAGGGATGGCACAGATACGCAGTATTTT.

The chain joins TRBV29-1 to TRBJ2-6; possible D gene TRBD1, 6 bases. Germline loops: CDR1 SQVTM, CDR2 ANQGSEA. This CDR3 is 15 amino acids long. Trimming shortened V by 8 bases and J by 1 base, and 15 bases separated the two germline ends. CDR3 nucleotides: TGCAGCATCCGGGACACTGAATCTGGGGCCAACGTCCTGACTTTC. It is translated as CSIRDTESGANVLTF.

CDR3 DNA: TGTGCCAGCAGCGTGGACAGGGGGGATACGCAGTATTTT. Its translation is CASSVDRGDTQYF. The rearrangement joins TRBV11-2 to TRBJ2-3, with TRBD1 matching 10 bases. The CDR3 sequence is 13 residues long. Germline V CDR1 and CDR2: SGHAT, FQNNGV. After removal of 5 bases from V and 6 bases from J, the junction contained 2 bases not matched to a gene. Based on the CDR3 plus reference TRBV11-2 and TRBJ2-3, the full variable domain is EAGVAQSPRYKIIEKRQSVAFWCNPISGHATLYWYQQILGQGPKLLIQFQNNGVVDDSQLPKDRFSAERLKGVDSTLKIQPAKLEDSAVYLCASSVDRGDTQYFGPGTRLTVL.

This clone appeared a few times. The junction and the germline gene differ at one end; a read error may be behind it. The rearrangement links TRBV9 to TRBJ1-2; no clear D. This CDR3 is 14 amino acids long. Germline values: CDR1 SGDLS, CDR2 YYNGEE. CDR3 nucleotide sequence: TGTGCCAGCAGCGGCCCCAAGGGCAGCCTGGAAGGAGCCTTC. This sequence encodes CASSGPKGSLEGAF. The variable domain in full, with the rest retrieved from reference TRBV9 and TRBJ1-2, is DSGVTQTPKHLITATGQRVTLRCSPRSGDLSVYWYQQSLDQGLQFLIQYYNGEERAKGNILERFSAQQFPDLHSELNLSSLELGDSALYFCASSGPKGSLEGAFGSGTRLTVV.